This T cell receptor (beta chain) is drawn from a study of blood T cell repertoires in COVID-19. The CDR3 runs 15 residues. The germline CDR1 and CDR2 sequences are SGHRS and YFSETQ. V was shortened by 5 bases and J by 2 bases, with 16 bases between the two germline ends. Original analysis: Nucleated cell counts were estimated from reference gene primer amplification. Sequenced by immunoSEQ multiplex PCR; TCRdb stores in-frame clones only, minus some. For V, J and clone size, that table is used; D and trimming come from the DNA. Among about 200,000 clones, 84% were seen once, and the ten largest hold approximately 13%.

The sequence was obtained from a human donor in a cohort sampled during active COVID-19. The chain employs TRBV5-1 and TRBJ1-1, with D perhaps matching TRBD1 (5 bases). The specimen sequenced was peripheral blood. The CDR3 DNA follows: TGCGCCAGCAGGGGGTCTCGGGGGTCTAACACTGAAGCTTTCTTT. This translates into CASRGSRGSNTEAFF.